This is a list of T cell receptor beta chains from one sample in a study of chemoradiotherapy in HPV16-positive cancers. Method: immunoSEQ multiplex PCR; TCRdb's copy keeps in-frame clones and lacks some. The sample yields tens of thousands of clones, 88% seen once. Sequencing was performed on blood, taken from a patient who underwent chemoradiotherapy. All receptors derive from a human donor with HPV-associated anogenital cancer. Both conserved end residues are part of each CDR3. The D gene is left open where the match is weak. The size of a clone is reported for some rows only, either as once, few or many, or as a class for expanded clones.

clone_size,v_call,j_call,d_call,cdr3_aa,cdr3_nt
NA,TRBV5-6,TRBJ1-2,NA,CASSLADSNYGYTF,TGTGCCAGCAGCTTGGCCGACAGCAACTATGGCTACACCTTC
NA,TRBV2,TRBJ2-6,NA,CASSAPGYAPSGANVLTF,TGTGCCAGCAGTGCCCCAGGGTACGCCCCTTCTGGGGCCAACGTCCTGACTTTC
few,TRBV4-2,TRBJ2-7,TRBD2,CASSQGLAGAEQYF,TGTGCCAGCAGCCAAGGACTAGCGGGAGCCGAGCAGTACTTC
NA,TRBV4-1,TRBJ2-7,TRBD2,CASSVLLAGGSYEQYF,TGCGCCAGCAGCGTGCTTTTGGCGGGAGGGTCCTACGAGCAGTACTTC
NA,TRBV7-6,TRBJ2-3,NA,CASSSRRMGSTDTQYF,TGTGCCAGCAGCTCCCGGAGAATGGGGAGCACAGATACGCAGTATTTT
NA,TRBV6-5,TRBJ1-2,NA,CASSYSKQGPYGYTF,TGTGCCAGCAGTTACTCGAAGCAGGGACCCTATGGCTACACCTTC
NA,TRBV18,TRBJ2-7,TRBD2,CASSPGLGGSGYEQYF,TGTGCCAGCTCACCGGGACTAGGCGGGTCGGGCTACGAGCAGTACTTC
NA,TRBV11-2,TRBJ2-2,TRBD2,CASSLIPSGDTGELFF,TGTGCCAGCAGCTTAATCCCTAGCGGGGACACCGGGGAGCTGTTTTTT
NA,TRBV28,TRBJ1-2,NA,CASSFAYGYTF,TGTGCCAGCAGTTTCGCCTATGGCTACACCTTC
once,TRBV4-1,TRBJ2-1,TRBD1,CASSQTTGGSYNEQFF,TGCGCCAGCAGCCAAACGACAGGGGGTTCCTACAATGAGCAGTTCTTC
NA,TRBV4-1,TRBJ1-1,NA,CASTRQSNTEAFF,TGCGCCAGCACCCGACAGAGTAACACTGAAGCTTTCTTT
once,TRBV19,TRBJ2-7,TRBD2,CASSIGLAGPYEQYF,TGTGCCAGTAGTATAGGACTAGCGGGGCCCTACGAGCAGTACTTC
NA,TRBV4-1,TRBJ2-1,TRBD2,CASSQDATSGLGEQFF,TGCGCCAGCAGCCAAGATGCGACTAGCGGGCTAGGTGAGCAGTTCTTC
NA,TRBV2,TRBJ2-5,TRBD1,CASSEGDSRQETQYF,TGTGCCAGCAGTGAAGGGGACAGCCGCCAAGAGACCCAGTACTTC
NA,TRBV6-5,TRBJ1-6,NA,CASSYRGGTLHF,TGTGCCAGCAGTTACAGAGGGGGAACCCTCCACTTT
NA,TRBV11-3,TRBJ2-1,TRBD1,CASSLFGTASYNEQFF,TGTGCCAGCAGCTTGTTCGGGACAGCCTCCTACAATGAGCAGTTCTTC
NA,TRBV27,TRBJ2-7,TRBD1,CASSSPTTGQGAYYEQYF,TGTGCCAGCAGTTCTCCGACCACGGGACAGGGGGCTTACTACGAGCAGTACTTC
NA,TRBV5-1,TRBJ1-2,NA,CASSRGGQLPNYGYTF,TGCGCCAGCAGCAGGGGAGGACAGCTTCCCAACTATGGCTACACCTTC
NA,TRBV5-6,TRBJ2-2,NA,CASSPGPNIGELFF,TGTGCCAGCAGCCCAGGACCAAACATCGGGGAGCTGTTTTTT
NA,TRBV11-2,TRBJ1-3,NA,CASIRLRGGNTIYF,TGTGCCAGCATTCGACTGAGGGGGGGAAACACCATATATTTT
NA,TRBV4-1,TRBJ1-5,NA,CASSQDLVGIGGNQPQHF,TGCGCCAGCAGCCAAGACTTAGTTGGTATCGGGGGAAATCAGCCCCAGCATTTT
few,TRBV6-1,TRBJ1-1,NA,CASSESFVGTEAFF,TGTGCCAGCAGTGAGTCCTTCGTAGGGACTGAAGCTTTCTTT
NA,TRBV28,TRBJ2-2,NA,CASSLLRKTGELFF,TGTGCCAGCAGTTTATTAAGGAAAACCGGGGAGCTGTTTTTT
NA,TRBV27,TRBJ1-6,NA,CASSDRPGSPLHF,TGTGCCAGCAGTGACAGGCCGGGCTCACCCCTCCACTTT
NA,TRBV10-2,TRBJ2-7,NA,CASRARTSSTYEQYF,TGCGCCAGCAGAGCGCGGACCTCGAGTACCTACGAGCAGTACTTC
NA,TRBV2,TRBJ1-3,NA,CASSDTAGNTIYF,TGTGCCAGCAGTGACACAGCTGGAAACACCATATATTTT
NA,TRBV5-1,TRBJ1-5,NA,CASSWAGNQPQHF,TGCGCCAGCAGCTGGGCGGGAAATCAGCCCCAGCATTTT
NA,TRBV5-6,TRBJ2-7,NA,CASSLASYEQYF,TGTGCCAGCAGCTTGGCCTCCTACGAGCAGTACTTC
NA,TRBV6-1,TRBJ2-1,TRBD1,CASSEKGGRGFF,TGTGCCAGCAGTGAAAAAGGGGGCCGGGGGTTCTTC
NA,TRBV19,TRBJ1-4,NA,CASSIKGVGEKLFF,TGTGCCAGTAGTATAAAGGGGGTCGGAGAAAAACTGTTTTTT
NA,TRBV27,TRBJ2-1,TRBD2,CASSLEGGSSEQFF,TGTGCCAGCAGTTTAGAGGGCGGGAGTAGTGAGCAGTTCTTC
few,TRBV4-1,TRBJ2-2,TRBD2,CASSQEGLAGAGTGELFF,TGCGCCAGCAGCCAAGAGGGGCTAGCGGGAGCTGGCACCGGGGAGCTGTTTTTT
NA,TRBV5-1,TRBJ2-5,NA,CASSLEGPFPQETQYF,TGCGCCAGCAGCTTGGAGGGGCCGTTCCCCCAAGAGACCCAGTACTTC
NA,TRBV11-2,TRBJ2-7,TRBD2,CASSLAGGAYEQYF,TGTGCCAGCAGCTTAGCGGGGGGGGCCTACGAGCAGTACTTC
NA,TRBV7-9,TRBJ1-2,NA,CASSKSGSAGNGYTF,TGTGCCAGCAGCAAGTCAGGGTCCGCTGGAAATGGCTACACCTTC
NA,TRBV6-1,TRBJ2-7,NA,CASRGENYEQYF,TGTGCCAGCAGGGGAGAGAACTACGAGCAGTACTTC
NA,TRBV2,TRBJ1-2,TRBD1,CASCSRDRGDYGYTF,TGTGCCAGCTGCTCGCGGGACAGGGGCGACTATGGCTACACCTTC
NA,TRBV19,TRBJ2-1,NA,CASSIKGVDEQFF,TGTGCCAGTAGTATAAAAGGGGTGGATGAGCAGTTCTTC
NA,TRBV5-1,TRBJ2-7,TRBD2,CASSSTGLAGAYEQYF,TGTGCCAGCAGTTCCACGGGACTAGCGGGAGCCTACGAGCAGTACTTC
NA,TRBV6-1,TRBJ2-1,NA,CASQDYHLYNEQFF,TGTGCCAGCCAAGACTACCACCTTTACAATGAGCAGTTCTTC
NA,TRBV30,TRBJ1-2,NA,CAWSYRVGDGYTF,TGTGCCTGGAGCTACCGGGTGGGAGATGGCTACACCTTC
NA,TRBV6-1,TRBJ1-6,NA,CASSWDIDNSPLHF,TGTGCCAGCAGTTGGGACATAGATAATTCACCCCTCCACTTT
NA,TRBV30,TRBJ1-1,TRBD1,CAWSRGQGRGTEAFF,TGTGCCTGGAGTCGGGGACAGGGGAGGGGCACTGAAGCTTTCTTT
NA,TRBV2,TRBJ2-1,TRBD2,CASSPGLGFDEQFF,TGTGCCAGCAGCCCGGGACTAGGGTTCGATGAGCAGTTCTTC
NA,TRBV19,TRBJ2-3,NA,CASGRSGSTDTQYF,TGTGCCAGTGGTCGCTCGGGTAGCACAGATACGCAGTATTTT
NA,TRBV6-1,TRBJ2-7,NA,CASRTDLGGEQYF,TGTGCCAGCAGGACCGACTTAGGAGGCGAGCAGTACTTC
NA,TRBV7-3,TRBJ1-2,NA,CASSLKGGYGYTF,TGTGCCAGCAGCTTAAAAGGGGGCTATGGCTACACCTTC
once,TRBV7-9,TRBJ2-1,NA,CASSLARNNEQFF,TGTGCCAGCAGCTTAGCGAGGAACAATGAGCAGTTCTTC
NA,TRBV7-9,TRBJ2-7,NA,CASSLERYGQYF,TGTGCCAGCAGCTTAGAACGCTACGGGCAGTACTTC
NA,TRBV27,TRBJ2-7,TRBD2,CASSFISGSYEQYF,TGTGCCAGCAGTTTTATTAGCGGGTCCTACGAGCAGTACTTC
NA,TRBV11-2,TRBJ1-3,TRBD1,CASSSRQGSGNTIYF,TGTGCCAGCAGCTCCCGACAGGGTAGTGGAAACACCATATATTTT
NA,TRBV19,TRBJ2-1,TRBD2,CASSRGGDYNEQFF,TGTGCCAGTAGTAGGGGAGGGGATTACAATGAGCAGTTCTTC
NA,TRBV18,TRBJ2-7,TRBD1,CASSMGQGPYEQYF,TGTGCCAGCTCAATGGGACAGGGGCCCTACGAGCAGTACTTC
NA,TRBV5-5,TRBJ2-5,NA,CASSFGHGGETQYF,TGTGCCAGCAGCTTCGGCCACGGAGGAGAGACCCAGTACTTC
NA,TRBV6-1,TRBJ2-1,TRBD2,CASYGTSSDEQFF,TGTGCCAGCTACGGGACTAGCTCCGATGAGCAGTTCTTC
NA,TRBV5-1,TRBJ1-2,TRBD1,CASSTGGGIPYGYTF,TGCGCCAGCAGCACAGGGGGCGGAATCCCCTATGGCTACACCTTC
NA,TRBV19,TRBJ1-1,NA,CASSARPGRNTEAFF,TGTGCCAGTAGTGCCCGCCCGGGGAGGAACACTGAAGCTTTCTTT